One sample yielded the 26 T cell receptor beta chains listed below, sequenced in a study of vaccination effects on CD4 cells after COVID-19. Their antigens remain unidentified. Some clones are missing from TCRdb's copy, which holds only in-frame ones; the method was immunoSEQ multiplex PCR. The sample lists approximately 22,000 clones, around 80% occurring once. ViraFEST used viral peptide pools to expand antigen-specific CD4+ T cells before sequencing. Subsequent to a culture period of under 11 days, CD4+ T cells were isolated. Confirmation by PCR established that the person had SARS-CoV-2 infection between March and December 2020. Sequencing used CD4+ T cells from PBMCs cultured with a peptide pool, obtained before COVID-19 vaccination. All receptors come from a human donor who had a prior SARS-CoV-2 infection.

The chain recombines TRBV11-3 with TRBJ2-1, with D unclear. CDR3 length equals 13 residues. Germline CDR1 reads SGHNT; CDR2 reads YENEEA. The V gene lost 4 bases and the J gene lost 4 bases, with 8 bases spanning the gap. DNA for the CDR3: TGTGCCAGCAGCTCCACTTTGTACAATGAGCAGTTCTTC. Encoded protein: CASSSTLYNEQFF.

The CDR3 coding sequence is TGTGCCAGCAGCGCACTTATGGGACAGGGAGGGGAGCAGTACTTC. Its translation: CASSALMGQGGEQYF. V is TRBV5-4 and J is TRBJ2-7, with 9 nucleotides matching TRBD1. The V gene's germline CDR1 is SGHNT and CDR2 YYREEE (reference sequence). The CDR3 covers 15 residues. The trim removed 4 bases at V and 7 bases at J, leaving 12 bases unmatched. The full variable domain, completed using reference TRBV5-4 and TRBJ2-7, is ETGVTQSPTHLIKTRGQQVTLRCSSQSGHNTVSWYQQALGQGPQFIFQYYREEENGRGNFPPRFSGLQFPNYSSELNVNALELDDSALYLCASSALMGQGGEQYFGPGTRLTVT.

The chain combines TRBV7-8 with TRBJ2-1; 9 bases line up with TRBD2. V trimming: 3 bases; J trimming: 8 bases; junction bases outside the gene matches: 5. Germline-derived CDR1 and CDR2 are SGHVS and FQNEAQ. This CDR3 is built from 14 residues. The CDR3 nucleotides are TGTGCCAGCAGCTTTAGCGGGAGAAGCGATGAGCAGTTCTTC. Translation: CASSFSGRSDEQFF.

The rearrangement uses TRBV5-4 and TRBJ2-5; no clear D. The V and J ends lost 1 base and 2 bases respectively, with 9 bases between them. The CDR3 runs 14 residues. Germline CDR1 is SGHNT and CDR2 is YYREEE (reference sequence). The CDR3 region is CASSLQAAQETQYF. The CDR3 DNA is TGTGCCAGCAGCTTGCAGGCCGCGCAAGAGACCCAGTACTTC.

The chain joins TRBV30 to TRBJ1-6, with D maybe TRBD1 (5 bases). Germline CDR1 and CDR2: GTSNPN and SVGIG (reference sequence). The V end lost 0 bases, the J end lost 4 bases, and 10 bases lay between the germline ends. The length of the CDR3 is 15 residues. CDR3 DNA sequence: TGTGCCTGGAGTGTACGGGGGTTTTATAATTCACCCCTCCACTTT. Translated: CAWSVRGFYNSPLHF.

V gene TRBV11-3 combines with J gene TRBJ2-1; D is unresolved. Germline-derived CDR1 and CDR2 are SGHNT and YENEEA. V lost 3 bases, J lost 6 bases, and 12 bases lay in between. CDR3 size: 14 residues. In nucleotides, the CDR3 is TGTGCCAGCAGCTTCACCCTAGGTGGCAATGAGCAGTTCTTC. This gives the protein CASSFTLGGNEQFF.

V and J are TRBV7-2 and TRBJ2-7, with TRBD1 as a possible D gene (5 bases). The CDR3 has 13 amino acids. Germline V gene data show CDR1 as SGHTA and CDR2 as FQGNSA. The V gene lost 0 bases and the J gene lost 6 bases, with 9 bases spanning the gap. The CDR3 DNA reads TGTGCCAGCAGCTTAGCGCAGGGTGGCGAGCAGTACTTC. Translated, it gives CASSLAQGGEQYF.

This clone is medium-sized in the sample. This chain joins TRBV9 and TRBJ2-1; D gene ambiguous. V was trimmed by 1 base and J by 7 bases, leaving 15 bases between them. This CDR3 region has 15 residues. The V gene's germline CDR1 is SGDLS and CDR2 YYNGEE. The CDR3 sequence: CASSVSLRHHNEQFF. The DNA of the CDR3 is TGTGCCAGCAGCGTATCGCTGAGACATCATAATGAGCAGTTCTTC.

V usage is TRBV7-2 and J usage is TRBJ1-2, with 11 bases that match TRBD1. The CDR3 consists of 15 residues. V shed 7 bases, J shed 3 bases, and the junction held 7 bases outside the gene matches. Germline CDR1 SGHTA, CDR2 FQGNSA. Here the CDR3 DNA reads TGTGCCAGCATTCCGGACAGGGGGCGCGACTATGGCTACACCTTC. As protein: CASIPDRGRDYGYTF.

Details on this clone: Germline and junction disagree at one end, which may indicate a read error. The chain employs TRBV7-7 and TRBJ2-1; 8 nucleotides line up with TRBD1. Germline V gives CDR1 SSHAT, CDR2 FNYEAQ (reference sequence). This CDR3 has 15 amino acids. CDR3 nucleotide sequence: TGTGCTAGCAGCTCCGGGACAGGAGCCTACAATGAGCAGTTCTTC. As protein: CASSSGTGAYNEQFF.

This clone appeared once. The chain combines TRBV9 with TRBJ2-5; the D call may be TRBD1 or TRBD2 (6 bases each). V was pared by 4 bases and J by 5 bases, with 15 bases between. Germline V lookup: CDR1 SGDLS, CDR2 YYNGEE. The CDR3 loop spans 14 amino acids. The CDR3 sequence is CASSTGAYPETQYF. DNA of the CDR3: TGTGCCAGCAGCACGGGGGCCTATCCGGAGACCCAGTACTTC.

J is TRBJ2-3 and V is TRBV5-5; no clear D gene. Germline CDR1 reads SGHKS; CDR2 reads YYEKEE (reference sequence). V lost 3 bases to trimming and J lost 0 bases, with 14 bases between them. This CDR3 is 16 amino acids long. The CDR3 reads CASSSDPRRSTDTQYF. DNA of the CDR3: TGTGCCAGCAGCTCCGACCCTAGGCGGAGCACAGATACGCAGTATTTT.

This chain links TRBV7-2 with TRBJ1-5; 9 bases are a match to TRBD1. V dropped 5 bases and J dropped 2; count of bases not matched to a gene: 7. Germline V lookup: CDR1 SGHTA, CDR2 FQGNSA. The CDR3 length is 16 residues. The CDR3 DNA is TGTGCCAGCAGCGTACAGGGGGCGCGTGGCAATCAGCCCCAGCATTTT. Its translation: CASSVQGARGNQPQHF.

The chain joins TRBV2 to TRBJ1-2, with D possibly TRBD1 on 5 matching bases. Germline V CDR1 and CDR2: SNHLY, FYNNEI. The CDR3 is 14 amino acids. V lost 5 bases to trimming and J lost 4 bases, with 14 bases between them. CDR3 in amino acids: CASSSFGAVYGYTF. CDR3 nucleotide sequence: TGTGCCAGCAGTTCATTTGGGGCGGTCTATGGCTACACCTTC. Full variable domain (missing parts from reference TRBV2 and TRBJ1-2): EPEVTQTPSHQVTQMGQEVILRCVPISNHLYFYWYRQILGQKVEFLVSFYNNEISEKSEIFDDQFSVERPDGSNFTLKIRSTKLEDSAMYFCASSSFGAVYGYTFGSGTRLTVV.

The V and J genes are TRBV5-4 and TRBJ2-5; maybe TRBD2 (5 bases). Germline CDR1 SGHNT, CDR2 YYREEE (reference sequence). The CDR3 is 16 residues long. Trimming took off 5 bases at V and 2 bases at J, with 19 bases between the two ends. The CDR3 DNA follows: TGTGCCAGCAGTCCGGGTCCGGGGTCCCCACAAGAGACCCAGTACTTC. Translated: CASSPGPGSPQETQYF. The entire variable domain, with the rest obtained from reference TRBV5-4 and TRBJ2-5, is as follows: ETGVTQSPTHLIKTRGQQVTLRCSSQSGHNTVSWYQQALGQGPQFIFQYYREEENGRGNFPPRFSGLQFPNYSSELNVNALELDDSALYLCASSPGPGSPQETQYFGPGTRLLVL.

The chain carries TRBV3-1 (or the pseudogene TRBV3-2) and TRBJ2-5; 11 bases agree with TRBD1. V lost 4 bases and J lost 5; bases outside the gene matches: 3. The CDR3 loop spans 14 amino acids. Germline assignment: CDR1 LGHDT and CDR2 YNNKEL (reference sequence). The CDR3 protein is CASSRGTGGETQYF. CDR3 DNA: TGTGCCAGCAGCCGAGGGACAGGGGGGGAGACCCAGTACTTC.

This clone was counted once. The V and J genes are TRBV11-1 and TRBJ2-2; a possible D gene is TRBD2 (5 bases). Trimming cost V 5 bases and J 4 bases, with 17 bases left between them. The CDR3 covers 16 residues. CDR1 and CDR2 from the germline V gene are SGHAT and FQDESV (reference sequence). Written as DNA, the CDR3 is TGTGCCAGCAGCCCCCGGGATTTGCCGGGCACCGGGGAGCTGTTTTTT. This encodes CASSPRDLPGTGELFF.

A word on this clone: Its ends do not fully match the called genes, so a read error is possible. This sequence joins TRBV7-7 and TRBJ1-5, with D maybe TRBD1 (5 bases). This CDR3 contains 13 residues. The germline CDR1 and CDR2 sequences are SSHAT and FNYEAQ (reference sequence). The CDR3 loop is CASSLVTAQPQHF. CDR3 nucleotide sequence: TGTGCTAGCAGCTTGGTGACAGCTCAGCCCCAGCATTTT.

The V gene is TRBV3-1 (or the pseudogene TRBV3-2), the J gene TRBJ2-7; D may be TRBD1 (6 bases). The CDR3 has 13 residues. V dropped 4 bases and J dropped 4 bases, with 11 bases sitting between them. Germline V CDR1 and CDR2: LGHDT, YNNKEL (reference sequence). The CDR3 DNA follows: TGTGCCAGCAGCCCCGAGGGGGAGTACGAGCAGTACTTC. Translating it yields CASSPEGEYEQYF.

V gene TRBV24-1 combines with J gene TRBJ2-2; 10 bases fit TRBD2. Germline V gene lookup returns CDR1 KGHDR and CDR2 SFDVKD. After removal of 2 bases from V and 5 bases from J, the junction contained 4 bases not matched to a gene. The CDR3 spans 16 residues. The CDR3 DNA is TGTGCCACCAGTGATTCCACTAGCGGGAAGACCGGGGAGCTGTTTTTT. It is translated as CATSDSTSGKTGELFF.

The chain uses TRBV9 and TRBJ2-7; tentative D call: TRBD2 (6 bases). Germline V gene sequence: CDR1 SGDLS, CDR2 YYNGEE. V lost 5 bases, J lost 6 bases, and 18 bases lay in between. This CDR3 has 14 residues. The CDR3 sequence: CASSPDGRTREQYF. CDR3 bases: TGTGCCAGCAGTCCCGATGGGAGGACCCGCGAGCAGTACTTC.

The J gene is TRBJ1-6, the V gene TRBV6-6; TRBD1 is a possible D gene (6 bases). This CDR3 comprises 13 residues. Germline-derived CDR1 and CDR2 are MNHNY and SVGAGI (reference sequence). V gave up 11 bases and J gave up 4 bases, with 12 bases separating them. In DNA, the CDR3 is TGTGCCGGTTCAGGGGCTTATAATTCACCCCTCCACTTT. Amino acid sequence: CAGSGAYNSPLHF.

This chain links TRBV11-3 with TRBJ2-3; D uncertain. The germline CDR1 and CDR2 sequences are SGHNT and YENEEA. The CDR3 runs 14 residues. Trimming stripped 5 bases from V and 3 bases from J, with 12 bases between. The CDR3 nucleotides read TGTGCCAGCAGCCCGCAAAGAGCGACAGATACGCAGTATTTT. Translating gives CASSPQRATDTQYF. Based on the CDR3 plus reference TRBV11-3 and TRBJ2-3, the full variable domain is EAGVVQSPRYKIIEKKQPVAFWCNPISGHNTLYWYLQNLGQGPELLIRYENEEAVDDSQLPKDRFSAERLKGVDSTLKIQPAELGDSAVYLCASSPQRATDTQYFGPGTRLTVL.

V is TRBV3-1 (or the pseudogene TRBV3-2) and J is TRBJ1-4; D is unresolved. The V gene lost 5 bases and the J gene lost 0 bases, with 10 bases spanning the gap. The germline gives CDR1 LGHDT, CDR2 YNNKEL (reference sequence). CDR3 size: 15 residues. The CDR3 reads CASSSYSATNEKLFF. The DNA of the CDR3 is TGTGCCAGCAGCTCATACAGCGCAACTAATGAAAAACTGTTTTTT.

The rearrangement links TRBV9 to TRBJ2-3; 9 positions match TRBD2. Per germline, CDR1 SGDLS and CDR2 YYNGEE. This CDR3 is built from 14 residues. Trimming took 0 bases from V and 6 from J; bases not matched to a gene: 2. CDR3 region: CASSVGGGADTQYF. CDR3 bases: TGTGCCAGCAGCGTAGGCGGGGGGGCGGATACGCAGTATTTT.

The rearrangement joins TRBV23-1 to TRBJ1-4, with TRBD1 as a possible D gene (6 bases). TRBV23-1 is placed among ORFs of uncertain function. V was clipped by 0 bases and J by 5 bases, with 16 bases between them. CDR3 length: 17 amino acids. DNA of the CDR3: TGCGCCAGCAGTCAATCCGAGAAGACAGGAGAAAATGAAAAACTGTTTTTT. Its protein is CASSQSEKTGENEKLFF.